These 27 T cell receptor beta chains share one sample of origin, sequenced in a study of CD8 T cells in Susac syndrome. RNA, at roughly 0.45 to 1 ug, was reverse transcribed with random hexamers. TCRdb ran MiXCR on the immunoSEQ multiplex PCR reads and lists one entry per CDR3 protein. The table lists 150,000 to 200,000 distinct CDR3 sequences, 85% to 95% of them singletons. The sample was CD8+ T cells from PBMCs. These receptors were obtained from a human donor with multiple sclerosis.

The chain employs TRBV20-1 and TRBJ2-3, with 11 nucleotides matching TRBD2. The CDR3 contains 18 residues. Per the germline V gene, CDR1 is DFQATT and CDR2 is SNEGSKA (reference sequence). J gave up 4 bases and V 0 bases, and 12 bases lay outside the gene matches. The CDR3 sequence is CSARDPLAGALPADTQYF. CDR3 nucleotides: TGCAGTGCTAGAGATCCACTAGCGGGGGCCCTCCCGGCAGATACGCAGTATTTT.

The chain carries TRBV12-3 or TRBV12-4 and TRBJ2-7; possible D gene TRBD1, 6 bases. V was cut by 6 bases and J by 4 bases, with 19 bases left in between. The CDR3 contains 15 residues. CDR3 sequence (DNA): TGTGCCAGCAGGATAGGGATGACAGGCATTTACGAGCAGTACTTC. Translation gives CASRIGMTGIYEQYF.

The CDR3 here is CASSLAVGGTEAFF. CDR3 coding DNA: TGCGCCAGCAGCTTGGCCGTGGGGGGCACTGAAGCTTTCTTT. V is TRBV5-1 and J is TRBJ1-1, with a possible D match to TRBD1 (5 bases). This CDR3 has 14 amino acids. With 0 bases removed from V and 4 bases from J, the gap between germline ends came to 10 bases. From germline, CDR1 is SGHRS and CDR2 YFSETQ.

The CDR3 DNA reads TGTGCCAGTGTATCAGGGGAGGGAGGAACTGAAGCTTTCTTT. The encoded protein is CASVSGEGGTEAFF. The chain links TRBV12-3 or TRBV12-4 to TRBJ1-1, with D possibly matching TRBD1 (6 bases). The CDR3 spans 14 residues. The germline V and J ends were trimmed by 9 bases and 5 bases, with 19 bases remaining between them.

In its sample, this clonotype was seen once. The genes are TRBV5-6 and TRBJ2-1; 9 bases fit TRBD1. J was trimmed by 7 bases and V by 3 bases; bases with no gene match: 2. Germline V gene data show CDR1 as SGHDT and CDR2 as YYEEEE. This CDR3 has 13 amino acids. CDR3 residues: CASSSQGANEQFF. DNA of the CDR3: TGTGCCAGCAGCTCACAGGGGGCGAATGAGCAGTTCTTC.

This sequence joins TRBV6-6 and TRBJ1-1; D remains unclear. Looked up from germline, CDR1 is MNHNY and CDR2 is SVGAGI (reference sequence). The CDR3 runs to 13 residues. The V end lost 6 bases, the J end lost 1 base, and 9 bases lay between the germline ends. In DNA form, the CDR3 reads TGTGCCAGCAGCTATACAAGGAACACTGAAGCTTTCTTT. Translated: CASSYTRNTEAFF.

The V and J genes are TRBV10-3 and TRBJ2-1; 8 bases are a match to TRBD2. The V gene's germline CDR1 is ENHRY and CDR2 SYGVKD. With 1 base clipped from V and 3 bases from J, the junction kept 2 bases outside the gene matches. CDR3 length: 15 amino acids. The CDR3 here is CAISEYSGDYNEQFF. DNA for the CDR3: TGTGCCATCAGTGAGTATAGCGGGGACTACAATGAGCAGTTCTTC.

This chain links TRBV9 with TRBJ2-3; unclear D gene. V was pared by 0 bases and J by 4 bases, with 3 bases between. The germline V gene encodes CDR1 SGDLS and CDR2 YYNGEE. The CDR3 runs 12 residues. In DNA form, the CDR3 reads TGTGCCAGCAGCGTAGCCGCAGATACGCAGTATTTT. Translated, it gives CASSVAADTQYF. Looking up the rest from reference TRBV9 and TRBJ2-3 gives the full variable domain: DSGVTQTPKHLITATGQRVTLRCSPRSGDLSVYWYQQSLDQGLQFLIQYYNGEERAKGNILERFSAQQFPDLHSELNLSSLELGDSALYFCASSVAADTQYFGPGTRLTVL.

This rearrangement joins TRBV10-3 to TRBJ2-7; TRBD2 is a possible D gene (7 bases). The CDR3 runs to 14 residues. The V end was cut by 3 bases, the J end by 2 bases, with 11 bases between. CDR1 and CDR2 from the germline V gene are ENHRY and SYGVKD. For the CDR3, the DNA is TGTGCCATCAGTGATACGGGGGGCCCCTACGAGCAGTACTTC. It codes for CAISDTGGPYEQYF.

J is TRBJ1-2 and V is TRBV18, with D possibly being TRBD1 (6 bases). Germline V gives CDR1 KGHSH, CDR2 LQKENI. The CDR3 loop spans 13 amino acids. The ends were cut back, 3 bases at V and 4 bases at J, with 9 bases in the middle. The chain's CDR3 is CASSPLGGYGYTF. The DNA for the CDR3 is TGTGCCAGCTCACCCCTAGGGGGCTATGGCTACACCTTC.

V usage is TRBV15 and J usage is TRBJ2-3; D is ambiguous. CDR1 is LNHNV and CDR2 is YYDKDF in the germline V gene (reference sequence). This CDR3 is built from 13 residues. The V gene lost 2 bases and the J gene lost 10 bases, with 13 bases spanning the gap. The CDR3 sequence: CATSRQTAEPQYF. CDR3 in DNA: TGTGCCACCAGCAGACAGACGGCCGAACCGCAGTATTTT.

This clonotype was seen a few times. J is TRBJ1-2 and V is TRBV5-4; D is ambiguous. This CDR3 region has 14 residues. CDR1 is SGHNT, CDR2 YYREEE, per germline (reference sequence). V was clipped by 4 bases and J by 2 bases, with 12 bases between them. The CDR3 here is CASSLVPVNYGYTF. The CDR3 nucleotides read TGTGCCAGCAGCCTCGTGCCAGTAAACTATGGCTACACCTTC.

In its sample, this clonotype was seen once. This sequence joins TRBV25-1 and TRBJ1-1, with 8 bases lining up with TRBD1. Trimming removed 0 bases from V and 8 bases from J; junction bases left unmatched: 2. The germline gives CDR1 MGHDK, CDR2 SYGVNS. This CDR3 spans 13 amino acids. The CDR3 here is CASSEYRQGEAFF. CDR3 bases: TGTGCCAGCAGTGAATATAGACAGGGGGAAGCTTTCTTT.

The table lists this clonotype with a few counts. The V and J genes are TRBV11-1 and TRBJ1-5; no clear D gene. The CDR3 spans 13 residues. The germline V gene encodes CDR1 SGHAT and CDR2 FQDESV (reference sequence). Trimming left V 8 bases short and J 0 bases short, with 8 bases between. CDR3 in DNA: TGTGCCAGCTCGGAGCATAGCAATCAGCCCCAGCATTTT. It translates to CASSEHSNQPQHF. The whole variable domain, remainder taken from reference TRBV11-1 and TRBJ1-5, is EAEVAQSPRYKITEKSQAVAFWCDPISGHATLYWYRQILGQGPELLVQFQDESVVDDSQLPKDRFSAERLKGVDSTLKIQPAELGDSAMYLCASSEHSNQPQHFGDGTRLSIL.

This chain links TRBV5-1 with TRBJ1-1; 10 bases align to TRBD1. Germline V gene sequence: CDR1 SGHRS, CDR2 YFSETQ. The CDR3 sequence is 15 residues long. V gave up 5 bases and J gave up 0 bases; unmatched junction bases: 4. The CDR3 region has the DNA TGCGCCAGCAGAGATGGGACAGGGGTGAACACTGAAGCTTTCTTT. Protein: CASRDGTGVNTEAFF.

The chain carries TRBV20-1 and TRBJ2-5, with 15 positions matching TRBD2. Germline loops: CDR1 DFQATT, CDR2 SNEGSKA (reference sequence). The junction had 9 bases not matched to a gene; V was cut back by 1 base and J by 6 bases. The length of the CDR3 is 17 residues. The CDR3 sequence: CSARVGLAGGPLKTQYF. Written as DNA, the CDR3 is TGCAGTGCTAGAGTAGGACTAGCGGGAGGGCCCTTGAAGACCCAGTACTTC.

This chain uses TRBV4-1 with TRBJ2-7, with TRBD1 as a possible D gene (5 bases). Deletions cut 0 bases from V and 2 bases from J, with 11 bases between. The germline V gene encodes CDR1 MGHRA and CDR2 YSYEKL. This CDR3 has 15 residues. The CDR3 sequence: CASSQEFTGTYEQYF. CDR3 DNA sequence: TGCGCCAGCAGCCAAGAATTTACAGGAACCTACGAGCAGTACTTC.

This chain connects TRBV29-1 to TRBJ1-4, with D tentatively TRBD1 (6 bases). Germline V lookup: CDR1 SQVTM, CDR2 ANQGSEA. The V end lost 0 bases, the J end lost 2 bases, and 13 bases lay between the germline ends. This CDR3 spans 16 amino acids. Here the CDR3 reads CSVEDLGASTNEKLFF. CDR3 coding DNA: TGCAGCGTTGAAGATCTGGGGGCTTCGACTAATGAAAAACTGTTTTTT.

The rearrangement joins TRBV11-2 to TRBJ2-7, with D possibly matching TRBD2 (6 bases). Germline V CDR1 and CDR2: SGHAT, FQNNGV. The CDR3 has 14 residues. V was trimmed by 3 bases and J by 1 base, leaving 10 bases between them. The CDR3 coding sequence is TGTGCCAGCAGCTTCGCGCGGGGTTCCTACGAGCAGTACTTC. This sequence encodes CASSFARGSYEQYF.

J is TRBJ2-2 and V is TRBV2; D uncertain. V was cut by 2 bases and J by 9 bases, with 25 bases left in between. The CDR3 length is 18 residues. The germline CDR1 and CDR2 sequences are SNHLY and FYNNEI. The CDR3 DNA reads TGTGCCAGCAGTGAATTTTCAGCCAGGCACCTCGGGTGGCGGGAGCTGTTTTTT. It encodes CASSEFSARHLGWRELFF.

This chain connects TRBV7-9 to TRBJ2-5; 15 nucleotides agree with TRBD2. Germline V gene lookup returns CDR1 SEHNR and CDR2 FQNEAQ (reference sequence). The CDR3 is 18 residues long. V dropped 4 bases and J dropped 5; count of bases not matched to a gene: 11. The CDR3 loop reads CASSYPGLAGGTWETQYF. DNA for the CDR3: TGTGCCAGCAGCTATCCGGGACTAGCGGGGGGCACTTGGGAGACCCAGTACTTC.

This chain joins TRBV15 and TRBJ1-5; TRBD1 matches at 7 bases. The J segment lost 4 bases and the V segment lost 3 bases, leaving 6 bases of the junction unmatched. CDR3 length: 15 residues. Per germline, CDR1 LNHNV and CDR2 YYDKDF (reference sequence). CDR3 residues: CATSSQQGLNQPQHF. In DNA, the CDR3 is TGTGCCACCAGCAGCCAACAGGGGTTAAATCAGCCCCAGCATTTT.

The chain recombines TRBV2 with TRBJ2-1; D is ambiguous. Deletions cut 7 bases from V and 4 bases from J, with 8 bases between. The CDR3 length is 12 residues. Germline CDR1 SNHLY, CDR2 FYNNEI. The CDR3 region has the DNA TGTGCCAGCACAGTCAGATACAATGAGCAGTTCTTC. This gives the protein CASTVRYNEQFF. The full variable domain, rest sourced from reference TRBV2 and TRBJ2-1, is EPEVTQTPSHQVTQMGQEVILRCVPISNHLYFYWYRQILGQKVEFLVSFYNNEISEKSEIFDDQFSVERPDGSNFTLKIRSTKLEDSAMYFCASTVRYNEQFFGPGTRLTVL.

The V and J genes are TRBV20-1 and TRBJ2-1; 11 nucleotides agree with TRBD2. The CDR3 covers 15 residues. Germline values: CDR1 DFQATT, CDR2 SNEGSKA (reference sequence). Losses at the gene ends were 3 bases for V and 10 bases for J; bases not matched to a gene: 11. The CDR3 DNA reads as TGCAGTGCTAGGAAACTAGCGGGAGTCCCTTCCGAGCAGTTCTTC. Encoded protein: CSARKLAGVPSEQFF.

The V and J genes are TRBV29-1 and TRBJ2-7; D uncertain. Germline V gene lookup returns CDR1 SQVTM and CDR2 ANQGSEA. This CDR3 comprises 12 residues. V lost 1 base and J 4 bases, leaving 8 bases between the germline ends. CDR3 DNA sequence: TGCAGCGTTGAAGGCAGAGATTACGAGCAGTACTTC. Residues: CSVEGRDYEQYF.

The chain couples TRBV7-9 to TRBJ1-2; D call uncertain. V dropped 1 base and J dropped 4 bases, with 7 bases sitting between them. The V gene's germline CDR1 is SEHNR and CDR2 FQNEAQ (reference sequence). This CDR3 spans 13 amino acids. The CDR3 loop reads CASSLEGRYGYTF. The CDR3 bases are TGTGCCAGCAGCTTAGAAGGTCGCTATGGCTACACCTTC.

This clonotype was observed a single time. This rearrangement joins TRBV11-2 to TRBJ2-5; no definite D call. Germline CDR1 and CDR2: SGHAT and FQNNGV. CDR3 length: 15 residues. The germline V and J ends were trimmed by 3 bases and 5 bases, with 16 bases remaining between them. Here the CDR3 reads CASSFGRLVMETQYF. Here the CDR3 DNA reads TGTGCCAGCAGCTTTGGTCGGCTAGTTATGGAGACCCAGTACTTC.